These 9 T cell receptor beta chains came from one sample sequenced in a study of cytomegalovirus exposure and HLA in healthy donors. The PCR was carried out with 60 Vbeta primers and 13 Jbeta primers. The repertoire was sequenced with immunoSEQ multiplex PCR; TCRdb's copy has only in-frame clones and lacks some. The table records about 210,000 clones, roughly 87% of them present only once. Material for sequencing was PBMCs. The receptors come from a middle-aged man in good health and CMV-seropositive.

The genes are TRBV28 and TRBJ1-3; a weak D match, TRBD1 (5 bases). The CDR3 is made up of 16 amino acids. Germline CDR1 reads MDHEN; CDR2 reads SYDVKM. V was cut by 5 bases and J by 0 bases, with 14 bases left in between. CDR3 sequence: CASSPPWGSSGNTIYF. The CDR3 DNA follows: TGTGCCAGCAGTCCACCGTGGGGCAGCTCTGGAAACACCATATATTTT.

This clone came up once. V usage is TRBV12-1 and J usage is TRBJ2-7; the D call in the table, TRBD1, was not verified against the DNA. TRBV12-1 is reported as a pseudogene. CDR3 length equals 15 residues. For the CDR3, the DNA is TGTGCCAGCAGCCCACTCTCGGACAGGGTGGGGGAGCAGTACTTC. Its translation: CASSPLSDRVGEQYF.

The genes are TRBV7-9 and TRBJ2-1; TRBD2 aligns across 8 bases. This CDR3 region has 15 residues. Trimming took 2 bases from V and 4 from J; bases not matched to a gene: 4. Germline loops: CDR1 SEHNR, CDR2 FQNEAQ (reference sequence). In DNA form, the CDR3 reads TGTGCCAGCAGCTTAATTAGCGGGGAATACAATGAGCAGTTCTTC. It is translated as CASSLISGEYNEQFF.

The chain carries TRBV21-1 and TRBJ2-3; TRBD1, the D gene given by the table, was not confirmed from the DNA. TRBV21-1 has pseudogene status. This CDR3 spans 15 amino acids. CDR3 protein: CASSTPGQAADTQYF. In nucleotides, the CDR3 is TGTGCCAGCAGCACCCCGGGACAGGCGGCAGATACGCAGTATTTT.

This clone has just one count. This chain connects TRBV30 to TRBJ2-1; TRBD2 aligns across 9 bases. This CDR3 spans 16 amino acids. Trimming cost V 0 bases and J 4 bases; bases outside gene matches: 7. Germline CDR1 GTSNPN, CDR2 SVGIG (reference sequence). This chain's CDR3 is CAWSVRGLASYNEQFF. CDR3 DNA: TGTGCCTGGAGTGTAAGGGGACTAGCCTCATACAATGAGCAGTTCTTC.

This clone was detected a few times. The V gene is TRBV27, the J gene TRBJ2-2; 7 bases line up with TRBD1. CDR3 size: 16 residues. The J segment lost 4 bases and the V segment lost 5 bases, leaving 10 bases of the junction unmatched. In germline, CDR1 is MNHEY, CDR2 SMNVEV (reference sequence). The CDR3 reads CASSITGTASTGELFF. The CDR3 nucleotides read TGTGCCAGCAGTATTACCGGGACAGCCTCCACCGGGGAGCTGTTTTTT.

V is TRBV20-1 and J is TRBJ2-7; 7 bases line up with TRBD1. V gave up 7 bases and J gave up 2 bases; unmatched junction bases: 2. This CDR3 has 11 residues. CDR1 is DFQATT and CDR2 is SNEGSKA in the germline V gene (reference sequence). The CDR3 DNA reads as TGCAGTGTGGACAGGACCTACGAGCAGTACTTC. Amino acids: CSVDRTYEQYF.

This rearrangement joins TRBV4-2 to TRBJ1-2; no definite D call. The CDR3 consists of 14 residues. Trimming shortened V by 0 bases and J by 3 bases, and 8 bases separated the two germline ends. Germline CDR1 reads LGHNA; CDR2 reads YNFKEQ. The CDR3 DNA follows: TGTGCCAGCAGCCAAGATAAGAGGGACTATGGCTACACCTTC. Its translation: CASSQDKRDYGYTF.

V is TRBV7-6 and J is TRBJ2-1, with 8 bases that match TRBD2. With 1 base clipped from V and 7 bases from J, the junction kept 12 bases outside the gene matches. This CDR3 is built from 17 residues. Germline CDR1 reads SGHVS; CDR2 reads FNYEAQ. The CDR3 DNA is TGTGCCAGCAGCTTAGGACGGGGGGGAGGGCGAAGTAATGAGCAGTTCTTC. Translating gives CASSLGRGGGRSNEQFF.